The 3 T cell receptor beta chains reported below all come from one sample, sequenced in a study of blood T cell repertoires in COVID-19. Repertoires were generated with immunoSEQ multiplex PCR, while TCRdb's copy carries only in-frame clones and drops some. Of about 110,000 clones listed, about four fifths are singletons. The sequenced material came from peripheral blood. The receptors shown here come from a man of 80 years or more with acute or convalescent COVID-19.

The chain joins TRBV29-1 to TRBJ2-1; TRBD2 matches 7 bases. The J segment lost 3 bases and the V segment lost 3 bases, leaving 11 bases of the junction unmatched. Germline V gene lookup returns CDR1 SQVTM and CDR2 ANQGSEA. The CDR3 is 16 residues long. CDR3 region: CSVDRFGGSDYNEQFF. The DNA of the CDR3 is TGCAGCGTTGACAGGTTTGGCGGGAGCGACTACAATGAGCAGTTCTTC.

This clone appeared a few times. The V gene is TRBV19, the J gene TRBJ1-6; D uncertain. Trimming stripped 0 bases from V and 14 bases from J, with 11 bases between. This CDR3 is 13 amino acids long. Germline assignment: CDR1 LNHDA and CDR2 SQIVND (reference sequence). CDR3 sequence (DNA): TGTGCCAGTAGTATAGAGGCCCAGAGGTCCCTCCACTTT. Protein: CASSIEAQRSLHF.

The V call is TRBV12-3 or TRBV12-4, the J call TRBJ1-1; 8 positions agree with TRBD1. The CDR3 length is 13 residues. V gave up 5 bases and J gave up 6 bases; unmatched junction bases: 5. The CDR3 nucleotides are TGTGCCAGCAGTCTACAGGGGGTTGCTGAAGCTTTCTTT. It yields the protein CASSLQGVAEAFF.